This T cell receptor beta chain was retrieved from a study of blood T cell repertoires in COVID-19. About the research overall: T cells, B-cell-depleted T cells, or PBMCs supplied cDNA or gDNA.

Germline CDR1 is SQVTM and CDR2 is ANQGSEA. This CDR3 has 12 amino acids. V was shortened by 4 bases and J by 0 bases, with 6 bases between the two germline ends. The repertoire was sequenced with immunoSEQ multiplex PCR; TCRdb's copy has only in-frame clones and lacks some. The table records approximately 28,000 clones, 81% of them present only once. The rearrangement uses TRBV29-1 and TRBJ1-2; D not resolved. This receptor was taken from a woman aged 55-70 years with acute or convalescent COVID-19. Input material: peripheral blood. The CDR3 protein is CSVVRTNYGYTF. CDR3 nucleotide sequence: TGCAGCGTTGTCAGGACTAACTATGGCTACACCTTC. Drawing the rest from reference TRBV29-1 and TRBJ1-2, the complete variable domain is SAVISQKPSRDICQRGTSLTIQCQVDSQVTMMFWYRQQPGQSLTLIATANQGSEATYESGFVIDKFPISRPNLTFSTLTVSNMSPEDSSIYLCSVVRTNYGYTFGSGTRLTVV.